Each of the 10 T cell receptor beta chains below was sequenced from the same sample in a study of control samples from healthy donors and cancer patients. Assay: immunoSEQ multiplex PCR; the TCRdb copy retains only in-frame clones and omits some. Among 110,000 or so clones listed, 70% to 90% were seen once. Sequencing used blood. The receptors here all came from a middle-aged man in good health.

Comment on this clone: Other DNA sequences in this sample translate to the same CDR3. The CDR3 protein is CASSFSGGYGYTF. As DNA, the CDR3 is TGTGCCAGCAGTTTTTCCGGGGGCTATGGCTACACCTTC. The V gene is TRBV12-3 or TRBV12-4, the J gene TRBJ1-2, with D maybe TRBD1 (5 bases). The V and J ends lost 3 bases and 4 bases respectively, with 9 bases between them. This CDR3 is 13 amino acids long.

The gene calls are TRBV24-1 and TRBJ1-2; possibly TRBD1 for D (5 bases). This CDR3 spans 13 amino acids. V lost 1 base, J lost 8 bases, and 10 bases lay in between. Germline-derived CDR1 and CDR2 are KGHDR and SFDVKD. The CDR3 reads CATSDFRGMGYTF. Here the CDR3 DNA reads TGTGCCACCAGTGATTTCCGGGGGATGGGCTACACCTTC.

The chain carries TRBV14 and TRBJ2-1; 7 bases agree with TRBD1. CDR1 SGHDN and CDR2 FVKESK come from the germline V gene. Losses at the gene ends were 1 base for V and 5 bases for J; bases not matched to a gene: 5. The CDR3 covers 15 residues. The CDR3 reads CASSQARGWNNEQFF. The DNA for the CDR3 is TGTGCCAGCAGCCAAGCCAGGGGGTGGAACAATGAGCAGTTCTTC. Using reference TRBV14 and TRBJ2-1 for the parts outside the CDR3, the full variable domain is EAGVTQFPSHSVIEKGQTVTLRCDPISGHDNLYWYRRVMGKEIKFLLHFVKESKQDESGMPNNRFLAERTGGTYSTLKVQPAELEDSGVYFCASSQARGWNNEQFFGPGTRLTVL.

The rearrangement uses TRBV5-1 and TRBJ1-1; the D is unclear. V lost 0 bases, J lost 1 base, and 7 bases lay in between. The CDR3 runs 14 residues. Germline V gene sequence: CDR1 SGHRS, CDR2 YFSETQ. For the CDR3, the DNA is TGCGCCAGCAGCTTGGGACGGTCGAACACTGAAGCTTTCTTT. Translating it yields CASSLGRSNTEAFF.

The chain has TRBV12-3 or TRBV12-4 and TRBJ2-7; 7 positions agree with TRBD1. V lost 6 bases and J lost 6; bases outside the gene matches: 8. CDR3 length: 13 amino acids. The CDR3 is CASRAGGRGEQYF. CDR3 bases: TGTGCCAGCAGAGCAGGGGGACGGGGCGAGCAGTACTTC.

The chain recombines TRBV5-6 with TRBJ1-1; no clear D. V lost 3 bases and J lost 3, with 15 bases in between. CDR3 length: 15 amino acids. Germline V gene data show CDR1 as SGHDT and CDR2 as YYEEEE. This CDR3 reads CASSSSDSGYTEAFF. CDR3 nucleotide sequence: TGTGCCAGCAGCTCAAGTGATTCGGGGTACACTGAAGCTTTCTTT.

V is TRBV5-1 and J is TRBJ2-7; D is uncertain. The germline gives CDR1 SGHRS, CDR2 YFSETQ. V was shortened by 4 bases and J by 0 bases, with 14 bases between the two germline ends. The CDR3 runs 15 residues. CDR3 sequence reads: CASSLDSPSSYEQYF. The CDR3 DNA follows: TGCGCCAGCAGCCTTGACTCCCCGAGCTCCTACGAGCAGTACTTC. The full variable domain, in which reference TRBV5-1 and TRBJ2-7 provide the parts outside the CDR3, is KAGVTQTPRYLIKTRGQQVTLSCSPISGHRSVSWYQQTPGQGLQFLFEYFSETQRNKGNFPGRFSGRQFSNSRSEMNVSTLELGDSALYLCASSLDSPSSYEQYFGPGTRLTVT.

The chain employs TRBV6-8 and TRBJ1-1; TRBD1 matches 7 bases. This CDR3 contains 15 residues. Unmatched junction bases numbered 8, after V lost 6 bases and J lost 1 base. Germline-derived CDR1 and CDR2 are MNHGY and SAAAGT. CDR3 nucleotides: TGTGCCAGCAGCCATAACCAGGGGGGGAACACTGAAGCTTTCTTT. Encoded protein: CASSHNQGGNTEAFF.

The chain links TRBV6-5 to TRBJ1-6; 9 positions match TRBD1. Per the germline V gene, CDR1 is MNHEY and CDR2 is SVGAGI. The CDR3 has 15 amino acids. V lost 6 bases, J lost 10 bases, and 10 bases stayed unmatched. In nucleotides, the CDR3 is TGTGCCAGCAGCCCGCCGGGACAGGGTTGGTCACCCCTCCACTTT. Its translation is CASSPPGQGWSPLHF.

The genes are TRBV7-9 and TRBJ1-4, with 11 nucleotides matching TRBD1. After removal of 2 bases from V and 8 bases from J, the junction contained 1 base not matched to a gene. This CDR3 is built from 14 residues. Germline CDR1 and CDR2: SEHNR and FQNEAQ (reference sequence). Written as DNA, the CDR3 is TGTGCCAGCAGCTTACGGGACAGGGGGGAAAAACTGTTTTTT. Protein sequence: CASSLRDRGEKLFF.